These 22 T cell receptor beta chains originate from one sample sequenced in a study of monozygotic twins with inflammatory bowel disease. TCRdb reanalyzed the 5' RACE reads, giving one entry per CDR3 protein sequence and no DNA. The repertoire table contains 350,000 to 550,000 distinct CDR3 sequences. The sample consisted of blood. The receptors were sampled from a human donor with ulcerative colitis or Crohn's disease, or a healthy co-twin of an affected twin (not recorded which).

This sequence joins TRBV5-1 and TRBJ1-1; checking the TCRdb D call of TRBD1 is not possible without DNA. There are 14 residues in the CDR3. The V gene's germline CDR1 is SGHRS and CDR2 YFSETQ. This CDR3 reads CASSQGHADTEAFF. Full variable domain (outside the CDR3, taken from reference TRBV5-1 and TRBJ1-1): KAGVTQTPRYLIKTRGQQVTLSCSPISGHRSVSWYQQTPGQGLQFLFEYFSETQRNKGNFPGRFSGRQFSNSRSEMNVSTLELGDSALYLCASSQGHADTEAFFGQGTRLTVV.

The chain has TRBV6-2 or TRBV6-3 and TRBJ2-6; as DNA is missing, the TRBD1 call by TCRdb cannot be tested. The CDR3 contains 16 residues. Germline CDR1 MNHEY, CDR2 SVGEGT. CDR3 sequence: CASSLGQPSGANVLTF.

The chain carries TRBV5-6 and TRBJ1-6; with no DNA, the TCRdb D assignment of TRBD1 cannot be verified. The germline gives CDR1 SGHDT, CDR2 YYEEEE. CDR3 size: 15 residues. CDR3 residues: CASSFYDRVGSPLHF.

The rearrangement uses TRBV7-2 and TRBJ1-1; without DNA, the TCRdb call of TRBD1 cannot be checked. Looked up from germline, CDR1 is SGHTA and CDR2 is FQGNSA. This CDR3 comprises 16 residues. CDR3 loop: CAVAKARGTVNTEAFF.

The rearrangement links TRBV20-1 to TRBJ1-1; TCRdb's D call of TRBD1 is untestable without DNA. CDR3 length: 15 residues. Germline V CDR1 and CDR2: DFQATT, SNEGSKA (reference sequence). CDR3 region: CSARDRGRGDTEAFF.

The chain joins TRBV6-5 to TRBJ2-5. Germline lookup yields CDR1 MNHEY and CDR2 SVGAGI. The CDR3 sequence is 13 residues long. CDR3 region: CASSYSWKETQYF.

The gene calls are TRBV5-4 and TRBJ2-2; TCRdb gives TRBD1 as the D gene, but with no DNA this cannot be confirmed. The CDR3 has 15 residues. Germline assignment: CDR1 SGHNT and CDR2 YYREEE (reference sequence). The chain's CDR3 is CASSLPGGSAGELFF.

The chain employs TRBV27 and TRBJ1-6; TCRdb names TRBD1, which stays unverified in the absence of DNA. This CDR3 has 17 residues. Germline CDR1 is MNHEY and CDR2 is SMNVEV (reference sequence). This chain's CDR3 is CASSSLLGQGIGSPLHF.

This chain links TRBV20-1 with TRBJ2-2. The CDR3 consists of 13 residues. Germline V gives CDR1 DFQATT, CDR2 SNEGSKA (reference sequence). The CDR3 spells CSAIDHNTGELFF.

The V call is TRBV29-1, the J call TRBJ2-1; TCRdb gives TRBD1 as the D gene, but with no DNA this cannot be confirmed. Looked up from germline, CDR1 is SQVTM and CDR2 is ANQGSEA. The CDR3 is 12 residues long. CDR3 sequence: CSSPGGSNEQFF.

CDR3 loop: CASRVDSYEQYF. The chain combines TRBV2 with TRBJ2-7; the D call of TRBD1 rests on TCRdb alone, since no DNA is present to check it. This CDR3 contains 12 residues. Germline CDR1 reads SNHLY; CDR2 reads FYNNEI.

V usage is TRBV10-3 and J usage is TRBJ1-1; no DNA is available, so the TRBD1 call from TCRdb remains unchecked. CDR1 is ENHRY, CDR2 SYGVKD, per germline. The CDR3 length is 14 residues. The CDR3 here is CAIKTGGAETEAFF.

The chain is built from TRBV7-2 and TRBJ1-1; there is no DNA to check the TCRdb D call of TRBD1. The CDR3 totals 14 residues. Germline CDR1 and CDR2: SGHTA and FQGNSA. CDR3 loop: CASSQQGTGAEAFF. Filled out from reference TRBV7-2 and TRBJ1-1, the complete variable domain reads GAGVSQSPSNKVTEKGKDVELRCDPISGHTALYWYRQSLGQGLEFLIYFQGNSAPDKSGLPSDRFSAERTGGSVSTLTIQRTQQEDSAVYLCASSQQGTGAEAFFGQGTRLTVV.

The genes are TRBV29-1 and TRBJ1-2. The CDR3 is 14 residues long. The V gene's germline CDR1 is SQVTM and CDR2 ANQGSEA. The CDR3 here is CSVAPKLGVPGYTF.

This chain joins TRBV6-1 and TRBJ1-6; absent DNA, TCRdb's TRBD1 call cannot be checked. CDR1 MNHNS and CDR2 SASEGT come from the germline V gene. There are 15 residues in the CDR3. This chain's CDR3 is CASTLYRGLNSPLHF.

V gene TRBV7-3 combines with J gene TRBJ2-3; TCRdb picks TRBD1, but there is no DNA to check that call. Germline V gives CDR1 SGHTA, CDR2 FQGTGA. The CDR3 runs 18 residues. The CDR3 reads CASSLQGVRDRGSDTQYF.

The J gene is TRBJ2-1, the V gene TRBV7-9; TCRdb picks TRBD2, but there is no DNA to check that call. The CDR3 is 17 amino acids. The germline V gene encodes CDR1 SEHNR and CDR2 FQNEAQ (reference sequence). The chain's CDR3 is CASSLTSGTSSYNEQFF. The full variable domain, its missing parts supplied by reference TRBV7-9 and TRBJ2-1, is DTGVSQNPRHKITKRGQNVTFRCDPISEHNRLYWYRQTLGQGPEFLTYFQNEAQLEKSRLLSDRFSAERPKGSFSTLEIQRTEQGDSAMYLCASSLTSGTSSYNEQFFGPGTRLTVL.

This rearrangement joins TRBV6-5 to TRBJ1-1. CDR1 is MNHEY and CDR2 is SVGAGI in the germline V gene. This CDR3 region has 11 residues. This CDR3 is CASSYGGGAFF.

CDR3 sequence reads: CASSQGRYGEQYF. V gene TRBV3-1 combines with J gene TRBJ2-7. CDR3 length: 13 residues. Germline assignment: CDR1 LGHDT and CDR2 YNNKEL (reference sequence).

The chain uses TRBV27 and TRBJ2-1; the D call from TCRdb, TRBD1, cannot be confirmed without DNA. This CDR3 contains 15 residues. Germline V gene sequence: CDR1 MNHEY, CDR2 SMNVEV (reference sequence). Here the CDR3 reads CATKTPGGWNNEQFF.

The chain is built from TRBV3-1 and TRBJ2-7. CDR3 length: 14 amino acids. The germline gives CDR1 LGHDT, CDR2 YNNKEL (reference sequence). The CDR3 sequence is CASSQDRTTGEQYF.

The rearrangement links TRBV7-2 to TRBJ2-3; TCRdb names TRBD1, which stays unverified in the absence of DNA. CDR1 is SGHTA, CDR2 FQGNSA, per germline. The CDR3 is 13 amino acids. The CDR3 protein is CASSRRETDTQYF.